The 16 T cell receptor beta chains below were found in one sample sequenced in a study of post-analysis software for immune sequencing data. Study-wide points: Patients carried roughly five TRBV segments more frequently than controls did, and TRBV5-6, TRBV5-1 and TRBV20-1 were among them.

Their specific antigens are unknown. Unique molecular identifiers were present in the TCR beta cDNA libraries. Each CDR3 protein is one row after TCRdb ran MiXCR on the PCR reads. The sample contains hundreds of thousands of distinct CDR3 sequences, roughly 30% of which appear only once. Sample: blood. The receptor set was obtained from a girl aged 5 to 17 with multiple sclerosis.

This clonotype was counted a few times. The rearrangement joins TRBV27 to TRBJ2-1, with 9 bases lining up with TRBD1. V shed 5 bases and J 7 bases; nucleotides not matched to a gene: 9. CDR1 is MNHEY, CDR2 SMNVEV, per germline (reference sequence). The CDR3 spans 15 residues. The CDR3 is CASSKTGGASNEQFF. As DNA, the CDR3 is TGTGCCAGCAGTAAAACAGGGGGCGCATCGAATGAGCAGTTCTTC.

J is TRBJ2-3 and V is TRBV7-2; either TRBD1 or TRBD2 may fit D (5 bases each). V lost 0 bases, J lost 2 bases, and 12 bases lay in between. CDR3 length: 16 amino acids. Looked up from germline, CDR1 is SGHTA and CDR2 is FQGNSA. CDR3 sequence (DNA): TGTGCCAGCAGCTTAGCCGGGACGGACCTCACAGATACGCAGTATTTT. Amino acids: CASSLAGTDLTDTQYF.

About this clonotype itself: This may be a read error: a much more frequent sequence differs by one nucleotide. The chain links TRBV12-3 or TRBV12-4 to TRBJ2-1; D remains unclear. The end of the DNA is better explained by TRBJ2-7, so the J call may be wrong. CDR3 length: 13 amino acids. CDR3 coding DNA: TGTGCCAGCAGTTTGGGGTCCTACAATGAGCAGTACTTC. Amino acid sequence: CASSLGSYNEQYF.

CDR3 coding DNA: TGCAGTGCTTATACAGCCAAGTTCTACAATGAGCAGTTCTTC. Translated, it gives CSAYTAKFYNEQFF. This chain joins TRBV20-1 and TRBJ2-1; D not resolved. Germline loops: CDR1 DFQATT, CDR2 SNEGSKA (reference sequence). This CDR3 is built from 14 residues. V was clipped by 5 bases and J by 3 bases, with 14 bases between them.

The chain employs TRBV25-1 and TRBJ1-2; unclear D gene. Between the trimmed V and J ends, which lost 4 bases and 5 bases, there was a span of 11 bases. The CDR3 is made up of 13 amino acids. The V gene's germline CDR1 is MGHDK and CDR2 SYGVNS. The CDR3 spells CASSVDWRYGYTF. Written as DNA, the CDR3 is TGTGCCAGCAGTGTGGACTGGCGGTATGGCTACACCTTC.

V gene TRBV7-2 combines with J gene TRBJ2-3; 8 bases are shared with TRBD1. Per germline, CDR1 SGHTA and CDR2 FQGNSA. The CDR3 is made up of 17 amino acids. Trimming at V came to 2 bases and at J to 4 bases, leaving 11 bases not matched to a gene. The chain's CDR3 is CASSLSTGQVSSDTQYF. CDR3 nucleotide sequence: TGTGCCAGCAGCTTATCAACGGGACAGGTATCGTCAGATACGCAGTATTTT.

The chain uses TRBV20-1 and TRBJ2-1; D may be TRBD2 (6 bases). CDR1 and CDR2 from the germline V gene are DFQATT and SNEGSKA (reference sequence). V was shortened by 6 bases and J by 7 bases, with 16 bases between the two germline ends. CDR3 length: 13 residues. The CDR3 region is CSATGAGRNEQFF. CDR3 sequence (DNA): TGCAGTGCCACCGGGGCGGGAAGGAATGAGCAGTTCTTC.

The chain carries TRBV5-1 and TRBJ2-5; D possibly corresponds to TRBD1 (5 bases). Germline V gene sequence: CDR1 SGHRS, CDR2 YFSETQ. The CDR3 runs to 15 residues. Deletions cut 0 bases from V and 2 bases from J, with 11 bases between. In nucleotides, the CDR3 is TGCGCCAGCAGCTTGGAATTCAGGGTACAAGAGACCCAGTACTTC. This encodes CASSLEFRVQETQYF.

A few counts support this clonotype. This rearrangement joins TRBV7-7 to TRBJ2-3, with D unclear. Germline lookup yields CDR1 SSHAT and CDR2 FNYEAQ (reference sequence). The CDR3 is 16 residues long. V lost 1 base and J 1 base, leaving 12 bases between the germline ends. The CDR3 nucleotides read TGTGCCAGCAGCTTAGGAGCTCGTCAGGGCACAGATACGCAGTATTTT. This gives the protein CASSLGARQGTDTQYF.

CDR3 nucleotides: TGTGCCAGCAGCCCCAGGTTTGGCTACAATGAGCAGTTCTTC. Protein sequence: CASSPRFGYNEQFF. This sequence joins TRBV2 and TRBJ2-1; no clear D. Germline V gene lookup returns CDR1 SNHLY and CDR2 FYNNEI. V was shortened by 6 bases and J by 3 bases, with 12 bases between the two germline ends. This CDR3 has 14 residues.

This clonotype was observed a few times. The V call is TRBV27, the J call TRBJ2-1, with TRBD2 identical over 12 bases. From germline, CDR1 is MNHEY and CDR2 SMNVEV (reference sequence). CDR3 length: 18 residues. V shed 6 bases, J shed 8 bases, and the junction held 17 bases outside the gene matches. CDR3 sequence reads: CASSPSYHGLAGRDEQFF. For the CDR3, the DNA is TGTGCCAGCAGCCCCTCCTACCATGGACTAGCGGGGCGGGATGAGCAGTTCTTC.

The chain employs TRBV20-1 and TRBJ1-1; 10 positions match TRBD1. CDR3 length equals 17 residues. The V segment lost 2 bases and the J segment 1 base; nucleotides outside the gene matches: 10. Germline CDR1 and CDR2: DFQATT and SNEGSKA (reference sequence). Written as DNA, the CDR3 is TGCAGTGCTAGACCCTGGGGACAGGGGAGCTCGAACACTGAAGCTTTCTTT. Protein: CSARPWGQGSSNTEAFF.

The J gene is TRBJ2-3, the V gene TRBV4-1, with D uncertain. Germline V gene sequence: CDR1 MGHRA, CDR2 YSYEKL. This CDR3 region has 15 residues. V was clipped by 0 bases and J by 6 bases, with 13 bases between them. The CDR3 DNA reads TGCGCCAGCAGCCAAGAATACCTACCAATGGATACGCAGTATTTT. Translating it yields CASSQEYLPMDTQYF.

The genes are TRBV12-3 or TRBV12-4 and TRBJ1-5, with 8 bases that match TRBD1. The CDR3 totals 16 residues. The J segment lost 4 bases and the V segment lost 2 bases, leaving 7 bases of the junction unmatched. For the CDR3, the DNA is TGTGCCAGCAGTTTACAGGTGACAGGGGATAATCAGCCCCAGCATTTT. This gives the protein CASSLQVTGDNQPQHF.

The rearrangement uses TRBV5-1 and TRBJ1-1; TRBD1 agrees at 11 bases. CDR3 size: 16 residues. Germline CDR1 SGHRS, CDR2 YFSETQ. Losses at the gene ends were 4 bases for V and 4 bases for J; bases not matched to a gene: 9. The CDR3 loop is CASSLWTGGEGTEAFF. Here the CDR3 DNA reads TGCGCCAGCAGCCTATGGACAGGGGGCGAGGGCACTGAAGCTTTCTTT.

The J gene is TRBJ2-1, the V gene TRBV7-2, with 13 positions matching TRBD2. The end of the DNA fits TRBJ2-7 better, so the J call may be wrong. The CDR3 totals 14 residues. Germline V gene data show CDR1 as SGHTA and CDR2 as FQGNSA. In DNA form, the CDR3 reads TGTGCCACCCAGGGACTAGCGGGAATTAATGAGCAGTACTTC. Residues: CATQGLAGINEQYF.